Listed below are T cell receptor beta chains from one sample, sequenced in a study of blood T cells in healthy people across ages. TCRdb independently ran MiXCR on the 5' RACE reads; one entry per CDR3 protein. The sample gives 450,000 to 700,000 distinct CDR3 sequences, 27% of which show up once; around 18% is in the top ten. Sequencing was done on a sample of blood. The receptors come from a woman in her 70s in good health. Each CDR3 is given with its conserved first and last residue. The D gene is left open where the match is weak. A row's size may be missing; if present it is once, few, many or a size class.

v_gene: TRBV18
abundance: few
d_gene: -
j_gene: TRBJ2-1
CDR3aa: CASSPVVRHKSEQFF
CDR3nt: TGTGCCAGCTCACCCGTGGTCCGACACAAGTCCGAGCAGTTCTTC

v_gene: TRBV20-1
abundance: few
d_gene: -
j_gene: TRBJ1-2
CDR3aa: CSARDPWDTYGYTF
CDR3nt: TGCAGTGCTAGAGATCCCTGGGACACCTATGGCTACACCTTC

v_gene: TRBV7-9
abundance: -
d_gene: TRBD2
j_gene: TRBJ2-3
CDR3aa: CASLAGGSTDTQYF
CDR3nt: TGTGCCAGCTTAGCGGGAGGTAGCACAGATACGCAGTATTTT

v_gene: TRBV15
abundance: -
d_gene: -
j_gene: TRBJ2-7
CDR3aa: CATSRGGNTYEQYF
CDR3nt: TGTGCCACCAGCAGAGGTGGAAACACCTACGAGCAGTACTTC

v_gene: TRBV29-1
abundance: many
d_gene: TRBD1
j_gene: TRBJ2-5
CDR3aa: CSTRWRDRPPETQYF
CDR3nt: TGCAGCACCAGATGGCGGGACAGGCCTCCAGAGACCCAGTACTTC

v_gene: TRBV5-1
abundance: -
d_gene: TRBD2
j_gene: TRBJ2-4
CDR3aa: CASSLAAAGGINFQYF
CDR3nt: TGCGCCAGCAGCTTGGCGGCAGCGGGGGGGATAAACTTTCAGTACTTC

v_gene: TRBV3-1
abundance: -
d_gene: TRBD2
j_gene: TRBJ2-5
CDR3aa: CASSGGLYQETQYF
CDR3nt: TGTGCCAGCTCGGGGGGGCTGTACCAAGAGACCCAGTACTTC

v_gene: TRBV29-1
abundance: few
d_gene: -
j_gene: TRBJ1-1
CDR3aa: CSVGSGRTEAFF
CDR3nt: TGCAGCGTTGGGTCAGGGCGTACTGAAGCTTTCTTT

v_gene: TRBV6-2/TRBV6-3
abundance: -
d_gene: TRBD1
j_gene: TRBJ1-6
CDR3aa: CASSAPGQGRSPLHF
CDR3nt: TGTGCCAGCAGCGCACCGGGACAGGGGAGATCACCCCTCCACTTT

v_gene: TRBV24-1
abundance: few
d_gene: -
j_gene: TRBJ2-5
CDR3aa: CATSDSLRGAVQETQYF
CDR3nt: TGTGCCACCAGTGACTCCCTTCGGGGGGCGGTACAAGAGACCCAGTACTTC

v_gene: TRBV7-3
abundance: -
d_gene: -
j_gene: TRBJ2-3
CDR3aa: CASSPHSGQDTQYF
CDR3nt: TGTGCCAGCAGCCCCCATTCAGGGCAAGATACGCAGTATTTT

v_gene: TRBV6-5
abundance: few
d_gene: TRBD1
j_gene: TRBJ1-2
CDR3aa: CASSNPTGDGYTF
CDR3nt: TGTGCCAGCAGTAACCCGACAGGGGATGGCTACACCTTC

v_gene: TRBV20-1
abundance: few
d_gene: -
j_gene: TRBJ2-5
CDR3aa: CSARDRGLKETQYF
CDR3nt: TGCAGTGCTAGAGATCGAGGGCTTAAAGAGACCCAGTACTTC